This TCR beta chain was retrieved from a study of blood T cell repertoires in COVID-19. This clone was seen a single time. Assay: immunoSEQ multiplex PCR; the TCRdb copy retains only in-frame clones and omits some. This repertoire shows roughly 150,000 clones, about 84% found once; its top ten account for 5.6%. Individuals aged about 18 to 89 years were recruited from fewer than 25 US areas. Allocation to cohorts depended on clinical history reported by the participants. The germline V and J ends were trimmed by 2 bases and 4 bases, with 9 bases remaining between them. CDR1 and CDR2 from the germline V gene are SGHNT and YENEEA. The CDR3 consists of 15 residues.

The sequence derives from a woman between 40 and 55 years old with acute COVID-19. The chain is built from TRBV11-3 and TRBJ2-6; no definite D call. Specimen: PBMCs or T cells enriched from blood (not recorded which). The CDR3 sequence is CASSLLGQGANVLTF. For the CDR3, the DNA is TGTGCCAGCAGCTTACTAGGCCAAGGGGCCAACGTCCTGACTTTC.